This T cell receptor beta chain stems from a study of shared clonotypes between healthy human individuals. Germline V CDR1 and CDR2: SGHRS, YFSETQ. Between the trimmed V and J ends, which lost 3 bases and 2 bases, there was a span of 11 bases. CDR3 size: 14 residues. The method was immunoSEQ multiplex PCR; TCRdb's version includes in-frame clones alone and lacks a portion of them. The top ten hold around 1.5% of the sample, which has about 1 million clones, around 75% seen once. The origin of this receptor is a young man in good health. The V call is TRBV5-1, the J call TRBJ1-2; D uncertain. The sample taken for sequencing was memory CD4+ T cells sorted from blood. The subset denotes: CD45RA-negative fraction. The CDR3 coding sequence is TGCGCCAGCAGCTCCCCCTCGGAGAACTATGGCTACACCTTC. It encodes CASSSPSENYGYTF.